Included here is one T cell receptor beta chain sequence, with context. The antigen is undetermined. It was with a sample-barcoded 5' primer and a J-beta primer mix that a second PCR of roughly 7 to 11 cycles was run. TCRdb passed the 5' RACE reads through MiXCR, listing each CDR3 protein once. In the table there are roughly 1.4 million distinct CDR3 sequences, approximately 59% of which are singletons. The sample is drawn from a study of blood T cells in healthy people across ages. Study-wide points: Compared with aged donors, long-lived donors showed fewer expanded clones, suggesting selection. Across the age range, TCR beta diversity per million T cells fell in a roughly linear way.

V lost 6 bases and J 7 bases, leaving 16 bases between the germline ends. Looked up from germline, CDR1 is DFQATT and CDR2 is SNEGSKA (reference sequence). This CDR3 contains 13 residues. The specimen was blood. This receptor was identified in a man aged 18 to 30 in good health. The chain combines TRBV20-1 with TRBJ2-1, with a possible D match to TRBD2 (7 bases). CDR3 sequence reads: CSATRGAANEQFF. CDR3 in DNA: TGCAGTGCCACCCGGGGGGCGGCGAATGAGCAGTTCTTC.